Listed below are T cell receptor beta chains from one sample, sequenced in a study of beta chain features in type 1 diabetes. Profiling relied on immunoSEQ multiplex PCR, and the TCRdb table lists in-frame clones only, not all of them. The sample holds 350,000 to 400,000 clones; about 14% are singletons and the top ten take more than 0.015%. The specimen sequenced was naive CD4+ T cells from blood. Receptor source: a woman aged 18-29 years in good health. The CDR3 runs from the conserved cysteine through the conserved F or W. A D gene is named only where the DNA matches it firmly. Only some rows state a clone size, as once, few, many or a class for expanded clones.

V	size	J	D	CDR3	DNA
TRBV7-3	-	TRBJ2-2	-	CASSSGTETGELFF	TGTGCCAGCAGCTCGGGAACTGAAACCGGGGAGCTGTTTTTT
TRBV29-1	-	TRBJ2-2	-	CSVAPRDTGELFF	TGCAGCGTTGCTCCCAGGGACACCGGGGAGCTGTTTTTT
TRBV29-1	few	TRBJ2-7	-	CSVGLAGERYEQYF	TGCAGCGTTGGCTTGGCAGGGGAGAGGTACGAGCAGTACTTC
TRBV19	-	TRBJ2-5	-	CASSIGGVQETQYF	TGTGCCAGTAGTATTGGCGGAGTCCAAGAGACCCAGTACTTC
TRBV5-1	few	TRBJ2-7	TRBD2	CASSTGLAISRSSYEQYF	TGCGCCAGCAGTACGGGACTAGCAATTAGTCGGTCCTCCTACGAGCAGTACTTC
TRBV6-5	-	TRBJ2-2	TRBD1	CASSYGNRGRGELFF	TGTGCCAGCAGTTATGGGAACAGGGGACGCGGGGAGCTGTTTTTT
TRBV18	few	TRBJ2-1	TRBD2	CASSPTGLAGALSSYNEQFF	TGTGCCAGCTCACCAACGGGACTAGCGGGAGCATTGAGCTCCTACAATGAGCAGTTCTTC
TRBV19	-	TRBJ1-1	TRBD1	CASSNFDRGNMNTEAFF	TGTGCCAGTAGTAACTTCGACAGGGGAAACATGAACACTGAAGCTTTCTTT
TRBV21-1	-	TRBJ2-1	-	CASSKRDRVRPYNEQFF	TGTGCCAGCAGCAAAAGGGACAGGGTACGACCCTACAATGAGCAGTTCTTC
TRBV5-1	-	TRBJ2-7	TRBD2	CASSLTGGEAYEQYF	TGCGCCAGCAGCTTGACTGGGGGGGAGGCCTACGAGCAGTACTTC
TRBV10-3	few	TRBJ2-3	TRBD1	CAISRDRASDTQYF	TGTGCCATCAGCCGGGACAGGGCGTCCGATACGCAGTATTTT
TRBV9	-	TRBJ2-3	-	CASSVVESQLGTQYF	TGTGCCAGCAGCGTAGTGGAATCCCAACTAGGAACGCAGTATTTT
TRBV6-5	-	TRBJ1-1	-	CASSYYAGMNTEAFF	TGTGCCAGCAGTTACTATGCAGGGATGAACACTGAAGCTTTCTTT
TRBV5-6	-	TRBJ2-7	-	CASSDAWGRNYEQYF	TGTGCCAGCAGCGACGCCTGGGGCAGGAACTACGAGCAGTACTTC
TRBV7-3	few	TRBJ2-2	-	CASRGPTGELFF	TGTGCCAGCAGGGGGCCCACCGGGGAGCTGTTTTTT
TRBV7-9	few	TRBJ2-3	-	CASSPRAAEEGTDTQYF	TGTGCCAGCAGCCCACGAGCCGCGGAAGAGGGCACAGATACGCAGTATTTT
TRBV4-3	few	TRBJ2-5	-	CASSQDSLKGETQYF	TGCGCCAGCAGCCAAGATTCACTTAAGGGGGAGACCCAGTACTTC
TRBV5-1	-	TRBJ1-1	-	CASSFLFNTEAFF	TGCGCCAGCAGCTTCCTCTTCAACACTGAAGCTTTCTTT
TRBV6-5	-	TRBJ2-1	-	CASSQIGYNEQFF	TGTGCCAGCAGCCAGATTGGTTACAATGAGCAGTTCTTC
TRBV28	-	TRBJ1-5	TRBD1	CASSSLLDRVANQPQHF	TGTGCCAGCAGTTCGCTATTGGACAGGGTGGCCAATCAGCCCCAGCATTTT
TRBV11-2	few	TRBJ1-5	-	CASSFDGGAPSNQPQHF	TGTGCCAGCAGCTTCGACGGGGGGGCCCCAAGCAATCAGCCCCAGCATTTT
TRBV7-2	-	TRBJ1-1	-	CASSLFSRVEAFF	TGTGCCAGCAGCTTATTTTCGAGGGTAGAAGCTTTCTTT
TRBV30	-	TRBJ1-5	-	CAWNRGISNQPQHF	TGTGCCTGGAACCGGGGGATTAGCAATCAGCCCCAGCATTTT
TRBV15	few	TRBJ1-2	-	CATSRGYGYTF	TGTGCCACTAGTCGGGGTTATGGCTACACCTTC
TRBV29-1	-	TRBJ2-1	TRBD1	CSAEQGVAYNEQFF	TGCAGCGCCGAACAGGGGGTGGCCTACAATGAGCAGTTCTTC